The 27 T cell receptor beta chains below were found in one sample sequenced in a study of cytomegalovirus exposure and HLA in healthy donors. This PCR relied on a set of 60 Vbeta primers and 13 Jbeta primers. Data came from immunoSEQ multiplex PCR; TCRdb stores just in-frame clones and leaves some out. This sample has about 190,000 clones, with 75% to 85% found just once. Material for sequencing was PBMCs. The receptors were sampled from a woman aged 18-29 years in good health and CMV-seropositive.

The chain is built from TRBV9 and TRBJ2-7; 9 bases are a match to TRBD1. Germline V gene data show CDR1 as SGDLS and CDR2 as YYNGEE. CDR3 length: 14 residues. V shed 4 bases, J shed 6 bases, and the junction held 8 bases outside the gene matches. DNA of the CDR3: TGTGCCAGCAGCCCGGGACAGGGTCCCCTCGAGCAGTACTTC. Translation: CASSPGQGPLEQYF.

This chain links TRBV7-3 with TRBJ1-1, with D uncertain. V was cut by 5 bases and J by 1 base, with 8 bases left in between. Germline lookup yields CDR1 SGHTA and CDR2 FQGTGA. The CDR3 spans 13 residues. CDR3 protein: CASSQTTNTEAFF. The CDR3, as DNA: TGTGCCAGCAGCCAAACAACGAACACTGAAGCTTTCTTT.

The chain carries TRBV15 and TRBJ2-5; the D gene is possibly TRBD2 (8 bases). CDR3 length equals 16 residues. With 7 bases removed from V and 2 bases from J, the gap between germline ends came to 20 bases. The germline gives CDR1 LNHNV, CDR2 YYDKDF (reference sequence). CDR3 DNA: TGTGCCACCAAGCGCGGGGGGACAGACTTTCAAGAGACCCAGTACTTC. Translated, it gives CATKRGGTDFQETQYF. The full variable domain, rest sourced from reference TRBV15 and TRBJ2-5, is DAMVIQNPRYQVTQFGKPVTLSCSQTLNHNVMYWYQQKSSQAPKLLFHYYDKDFNNEADTPDNFQSRRPNTSFCFLDIRSPGLGDTAMYLCATKRGGTDFQETQYFGPGTRLLVL.

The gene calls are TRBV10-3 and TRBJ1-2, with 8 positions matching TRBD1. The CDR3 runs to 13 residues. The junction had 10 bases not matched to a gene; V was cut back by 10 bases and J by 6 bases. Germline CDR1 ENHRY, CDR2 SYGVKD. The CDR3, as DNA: TGTGCCAGCCGGGACAGGCCTGAAAATGGCTACACCTTC. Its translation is CASRDRPENGYTF.

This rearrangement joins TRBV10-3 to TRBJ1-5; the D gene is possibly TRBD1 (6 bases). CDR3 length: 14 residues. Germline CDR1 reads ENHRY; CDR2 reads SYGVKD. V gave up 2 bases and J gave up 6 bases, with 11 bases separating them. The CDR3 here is CAISEEQGSQPQHF. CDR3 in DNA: TGTGCCATCAGTGAGGAACAGGGAAGTCAGCCCCAGCATTTT.

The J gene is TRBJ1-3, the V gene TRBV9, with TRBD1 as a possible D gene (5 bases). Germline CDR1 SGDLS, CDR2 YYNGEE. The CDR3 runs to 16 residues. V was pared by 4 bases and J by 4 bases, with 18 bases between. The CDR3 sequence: CASSPVGGADGNTIYF. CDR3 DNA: TGTGCCAGCAGCCCTGTTGGAGGGGCGGACGGAAACACCATATATTTT. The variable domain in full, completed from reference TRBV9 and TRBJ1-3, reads DSGVTQTPKHLITATGQRVTLRCSPRSGDLSVYWYQQSLDQGLQFLIQYYNGEERAKGNILERFSAQQFPDLHSELNLSSLELGDSALYFCASSPVGGADGNTIYFGEGSWLTVV.

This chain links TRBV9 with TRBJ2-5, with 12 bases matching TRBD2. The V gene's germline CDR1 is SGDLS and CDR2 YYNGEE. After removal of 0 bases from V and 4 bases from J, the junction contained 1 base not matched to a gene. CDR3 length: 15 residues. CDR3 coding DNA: TGTGCCAGCAGCGTAGAGACTAGCGGGGGAGAGACCCAGTACTTC. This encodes CASSVETSGGETQYF.

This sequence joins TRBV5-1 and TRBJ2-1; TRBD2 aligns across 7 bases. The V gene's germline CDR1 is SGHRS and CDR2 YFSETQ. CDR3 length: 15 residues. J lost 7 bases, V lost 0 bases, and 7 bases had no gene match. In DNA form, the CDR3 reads TGCGCCAGCAGCTTGGCGAGCGGGGCAAAAAATGAGCAGTTCTTC. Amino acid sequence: CASSLASGAKNEQFF.

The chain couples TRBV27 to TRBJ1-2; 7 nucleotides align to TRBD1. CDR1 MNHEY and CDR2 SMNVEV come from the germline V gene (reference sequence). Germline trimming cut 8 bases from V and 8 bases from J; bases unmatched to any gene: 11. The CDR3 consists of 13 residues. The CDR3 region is CASARNRGAGYTF. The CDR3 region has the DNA TGTGCCAGCGCCCGCAACAGGGGAGCAGGCTACACCTTC.

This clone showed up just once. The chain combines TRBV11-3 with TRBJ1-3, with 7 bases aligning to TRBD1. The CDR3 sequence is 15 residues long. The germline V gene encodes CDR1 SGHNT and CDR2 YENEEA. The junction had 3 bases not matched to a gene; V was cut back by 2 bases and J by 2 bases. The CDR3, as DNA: TGTGCCAGCAGCTTAAGACAGGGCCCTGGAAACACCATATATTTT. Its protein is CASSLRQGPGNTIYF.

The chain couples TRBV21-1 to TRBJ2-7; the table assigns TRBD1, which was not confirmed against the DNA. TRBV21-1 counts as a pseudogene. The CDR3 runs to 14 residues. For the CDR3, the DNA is TGTGCCAGCAGCAAGAAGGGACAGGGCTACGAGCAGTACTTC. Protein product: CASSKKGQGYEQYF.

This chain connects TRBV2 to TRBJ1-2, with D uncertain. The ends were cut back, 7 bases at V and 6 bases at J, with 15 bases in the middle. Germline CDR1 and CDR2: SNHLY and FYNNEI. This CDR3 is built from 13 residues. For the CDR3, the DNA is TGTGCCAGCACCTCCTATCCGGGGAATGGCTACACCTTC. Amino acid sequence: CASTSYPGNGYTF.

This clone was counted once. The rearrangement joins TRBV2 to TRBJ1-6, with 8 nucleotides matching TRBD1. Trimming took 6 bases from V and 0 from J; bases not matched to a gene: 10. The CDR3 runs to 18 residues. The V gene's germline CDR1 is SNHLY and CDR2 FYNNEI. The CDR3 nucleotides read TGTGCCAGCAGGGTGGACAGGGTCCTTAGCTCCTATAATTCACCCCTCCACTTT. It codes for CASRVDRVLSSYNSPLHF. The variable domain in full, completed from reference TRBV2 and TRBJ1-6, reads EPEVTQTPSHQVTQMGQEVILRCVPISNHLYFYWYRQILGQKVEFLVSFYNNEISEKSEIFDDQFSVERPDGSNFTLKIRSTKLEDSAMYFCASRVDRVLSSYNSPLHFGNGTRLTVT.

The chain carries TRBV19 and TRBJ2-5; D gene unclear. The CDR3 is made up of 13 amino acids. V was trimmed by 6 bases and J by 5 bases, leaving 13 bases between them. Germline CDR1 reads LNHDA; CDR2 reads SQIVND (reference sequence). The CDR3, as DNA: TGTGCCAGTAGACACGGGTCCGCGGAGACCCAGTACTTC. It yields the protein CASRHGSAETQYF. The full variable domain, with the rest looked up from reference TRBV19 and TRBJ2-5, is DGGITQSPKYLFRKEGQNVTLSCEQNLNHDAMYWYRQDPGQGLRLIYYSQIVNDFQKGDIAEGYSVSREKKESFPLTVTSAQKNPTAFYLCASRHGSAETQYFGPGTRLLVL.

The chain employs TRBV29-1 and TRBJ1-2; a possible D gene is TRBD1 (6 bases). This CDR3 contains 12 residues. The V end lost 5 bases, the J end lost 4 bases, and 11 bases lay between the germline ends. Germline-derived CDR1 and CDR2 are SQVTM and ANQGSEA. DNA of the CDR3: TGCAGCGTTAAGGGACAACCCTATGGCTACACCTTC. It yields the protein CSVKGQPYGYTF.

The DNA for the CDR3 is TGTGCCTGGAGTGGGGACAGGGGTGTCACGCAGTATTTT. Translation: CAWSGDRGVTQYF. The rearrangement joins TRBV30 to TRBJ2-3; 10 bases match TRBD1. V dropped 1 base and J dropped 9; count of bases not matched to a gene: 4. This CDR3 has 13 residues. CDR1 is GTSNPN and CDR2 is SVGIG in the germline V gene (reference sequence). The full variable domain, its missing parts supplied by reference TRBV30 and TRBJ2-3, is SQTIHQWPATLVQPVGSPLSLECTVEGTSNPNLYWYRQAAGRGLQLLFYSVGIGQISSEVPQNLSASRPQDRQFILSSKKLLLSDSGFYLCAWSGDRGVTQYFGPGTRLTVL.

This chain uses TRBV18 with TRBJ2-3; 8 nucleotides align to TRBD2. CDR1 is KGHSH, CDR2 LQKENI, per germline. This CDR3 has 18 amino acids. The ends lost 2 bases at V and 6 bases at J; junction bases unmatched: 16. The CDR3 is CASSPFDLAGGHFDTQYF. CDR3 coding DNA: TGTGCCAGCTCACCATTCGACTTGGCGGGGGGCCACTTTGATACGCAGTATTTT.

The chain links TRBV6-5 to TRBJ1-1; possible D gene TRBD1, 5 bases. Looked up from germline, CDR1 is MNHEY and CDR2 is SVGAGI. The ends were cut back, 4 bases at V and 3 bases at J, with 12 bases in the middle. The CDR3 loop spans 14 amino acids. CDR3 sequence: CASSFFGGDTEAFF. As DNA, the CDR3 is TGTGCCAGCAGTTTCTTCGGGGGAGACACTGAAGCTTTCTTT.

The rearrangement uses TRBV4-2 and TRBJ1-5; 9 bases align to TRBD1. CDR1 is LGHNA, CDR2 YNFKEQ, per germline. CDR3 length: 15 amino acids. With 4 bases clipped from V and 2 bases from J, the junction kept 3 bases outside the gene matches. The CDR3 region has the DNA TGTGCCAGCAGCCGCCGACAGGGGGGCAATCAGCCCCAGCATTTT. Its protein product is CASSRRQGGNQPQHF.

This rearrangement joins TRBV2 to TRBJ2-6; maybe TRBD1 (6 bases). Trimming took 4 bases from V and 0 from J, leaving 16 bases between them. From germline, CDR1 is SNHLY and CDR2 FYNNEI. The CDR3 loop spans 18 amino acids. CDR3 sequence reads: CASSVKGQLVSGANVLTF. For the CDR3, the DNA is TGTGCCAGCAGTGTAAAAGGACAGCTTGTCTCTGGGGCCAACGTCCTGACTTTC.

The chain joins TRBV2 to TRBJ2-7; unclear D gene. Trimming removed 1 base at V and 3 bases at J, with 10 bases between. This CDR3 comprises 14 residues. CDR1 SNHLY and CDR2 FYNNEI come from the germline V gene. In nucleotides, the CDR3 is TGTGCCAGCAGTGAAGATATAAAACTCTACGAGCAGTACTTC. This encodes CASSEDIKLYEQYF.

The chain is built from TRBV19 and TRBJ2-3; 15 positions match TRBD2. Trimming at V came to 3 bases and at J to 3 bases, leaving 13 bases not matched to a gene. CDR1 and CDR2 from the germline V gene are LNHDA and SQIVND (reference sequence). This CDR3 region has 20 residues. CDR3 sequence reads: CASSIYATGLAGGGTDTQYF. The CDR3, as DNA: TGTGCCAGTAGTATTTACGCTACGGGACTAGCGGGGGGAGGGACAGATACGCAGTATTTT.

CDR3 nucleotides: TGTGCCAGCAGCGTAGACGCGGGGGGGGAACAGTACGTC. It specifies CASSVDAGGEQYV. This chain joins TRBV9 and TRBJ2-7; 9 bases align to TRBD2. The CDR3 covers 13 residues. CDR1 and CDR2 (germline): SGDLS, YYNGEE. J lost 10 bases, V lost 0 bases, and 5 bases had no gene match.

The CDR3 sequence is CASSLSGGGPDTQYF. The CDR3 coding sequence is TGTGCCAGCAGTCTTAGCGGGGGGGGCCCAGATACGCAGTATTTT. The chain employs TRBV6-1 and TRBJ2-3; 11 bases fit TRBD2. The CDR3 loop spans 15 amino acids. Germline assignment: CDR1 MNHNS and CDR2 SASEGT. Trimming cost V 5 bases and J 4 bases; bases outside gene matches: 5.

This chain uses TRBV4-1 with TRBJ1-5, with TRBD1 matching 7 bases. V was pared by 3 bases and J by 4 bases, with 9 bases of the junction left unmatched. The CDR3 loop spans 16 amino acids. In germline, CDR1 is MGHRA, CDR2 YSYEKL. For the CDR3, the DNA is TGCGCCAGCAGCCAGGGGATCGGGACAGATAATCAGCCCCAGCATTTT. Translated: CASSQGIGTDNQPQHF.

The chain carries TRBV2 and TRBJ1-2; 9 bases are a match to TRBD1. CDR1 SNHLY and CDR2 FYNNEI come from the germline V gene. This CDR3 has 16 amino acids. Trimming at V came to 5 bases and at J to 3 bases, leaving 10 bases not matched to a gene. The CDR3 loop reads CASSRQGEMGHYGYTF. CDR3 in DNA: TGTGCCAGCAGTAGACAGGGGGAGATGGGGCACTATGGCTACACCTTC.

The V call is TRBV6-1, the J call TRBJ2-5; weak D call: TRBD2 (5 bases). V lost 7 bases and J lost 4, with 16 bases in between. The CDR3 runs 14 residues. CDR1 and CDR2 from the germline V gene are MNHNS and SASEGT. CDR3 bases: TGTGCCAGCATGTCGCTTTTTGGAGGAGAGACCCAGTACTTC. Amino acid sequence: CASMSLFGGETQYF.